Below are 14 T cell receptor beta chains sequenced from a single sample in a study of graft-versus-host responses after intestinal transplantation. Repertoires were generated with immunoSEQ multiplex PCR, while TCRdb's copy carries only in-frame clones and drops some. Of more than 100,000 clones in the sample, approximately 92% are singletons; the top ten hold 0.09% to 0.15%. Their cognate antigens are unknown. The sample was unstimulated CD4+ T cells sorted from spleen or lymph node cells, taken before intestinal transplant. The origin of the receptors is a human donor who received an intestinal transplant.

The V gene is TRBV6-6, the J gene TRBJ2-7; D is perhaps TRBD1 (6 bases). V lost 5 bases, J lost 0 bases, and 11 bases lay in between. CDR3 length: 14 amino acids. The V gene's germline CDR1 is MNHNY and CDR2 SVGAGI (reference sequence). CDR3 sequence: CASSQQGPSYEQYF. For the CDR3, the DNA is TGTGCCAGCAGTCAACAGGGCCCCTCCTACGAGCAGTACTTC.

The CDR3 coding sequence is TGTGCCAGCAGTTACTCCCCAGAATTGTATGGCTACACCTTC. Translation: CASSYSPELYGYTF. The chain recombines TRBV6-5 with TRBJ1-2; D gene unclear. Germline V gives CDR1 MNHEY, CDR2 SVGAGI. Trimming took 0 bases from V and 5 from J, leaving 10 bases between them. The CDR3 covers 14 residues.

The chain joins TRBV2 to TRBJ1-5, with a weak D call TRBD1 (6 bases). The CDR3 extends over 15 amino acids. Germline V gene lookup returns CDR1 SNHLY and CDR2 FYNNEI. V was cut by 7 bases and J by 0 bases, with 13 bases left in between. The CDR3 region has the DNA TGTGCCAGCATGGCCAGGGGTTATAGCAATCAGCCCCAGCATTTT. This encodes CASMARGYSNQPQHF.

The rearrangement links TRBV19 to TRBJ2-3; D call uncertain. There are 14 residues in the CDR3. Germline CDR1 and CDR2: LNHDA and SQIVND (reference sequence). Trimming removed 6 bases from V and 9 bases from J, with 19 bases in between. CDR3 coding DNA: TGTGCCAGTAGCCTTCCGGGCCCTGGGCGAACGCAGTATTTT. It is translated as CASSLPGPGRTQYF. Looking up the rest from reference TRBV19 and TRBJ2-3 gives the full variable domain: DGGITQSPKYLFRKEGQNVTLSCEQNLNHDAMYWYRQDPGQGLRLIYYSQIVNDFQKGDIAEGYSVSREKKESFPLTVTSAQKNPTAFYLCASSLPGPGRTQYFGPGTRLTVL.

The V gene is TRBV27, the J gene TRBJ1-1; possibly TRBD1 for D (5 bases). This CDR3 region has 15 residues. Deletions cut 5 bases from V and 0 bases from J, with 13 bases between. CDR1 is MNHEY, CDR2 SMNVEV, per germline (reference sequence). In nucleotides, the CDR3 is TGTGCCAGCAGTCCACGACAGCTAATGAACACTGAAGCTTTCTTT. Translating it yields CASSPRQLMNTEAFF.

The V and J genes are TRBV30 and TRBJ2-3, with D possibly being TRBD1 or TRBD2 (5 bases each). The V and J ends lost 3 bases and 4 bases respectively, with 8 bases between them. The CDR3 consists of 12 residues. CDR1 is GTSNPN, CDR2 SVGIG, per germline (reference sequence). DNA for the CDR3: TGTGCCTGGAGGGGGGATGCAGATACGCAGTATTTT. This codes for CAWRGDADTQYF.

This clone occurred once. The chain recombines TRBV2 with TRBJ2-7; 9 bases are a match to TRBD2. The CDR3 covers 13 residues. The V and J ends lost 8 bases and 6 bases, in that order; junction bases with no gene match: 8. Germline values: CDR1 SNHLY, CDR2 FYNNEI. The CDR3 sequence: CASLWREGSEQYF. The CDR3 bases are TGTGCCAGCTTGTGGCGGGAGGGAAGCGAGCAGTACTTC.

The chain uses TRBV10-3 and TRBJ2-5; 10 nucleotides line up with TRBD2. CDR3 length equals 14 residues. Germline assignment: CDR1 ENHRY and CDR2 SYGVKD. V trimming: 5 bases; J trimming: 1 base; junction bases outside the gene matches: 1. The CDR3 here is CAISRTSGQETQYF. The CDR3 coding sequence is TGTGCCATCAGTCGGACTAGCGGCCAAGAGACCCAGTACTTC.

V gene TRBV30 combines with J gene TRBJ2-7; a possible D gene is TRBD2 (5 bases). The CDR3 runs 11 residues. Between the trimmed V and J ends, which lost 4 bases and 7 bases, there was a span of 11 bases. Germline values: CDR1 GTSNPN, CDR2 SVGIG (reference sequence). The CDR3: CAWTGRGEQYF. The CDR3 DNA reads TGTGCCTGGACAGGACGCGGGGAGCAGTACTTC. Full variable domain (rest looked up from reference TRBV30 and TRBJ2-7): SQTIHQWPATLVQPVGSPLSLECTVEGTSNPNLYWYRQAAGRGLQLLFYSVGIGQISSEVPQNLSASRPQDRQFILSSKKLLLSDSGFYLCAWTGRGEQYFGPGTRLTVT.

The chain uses TRBV25-1 and TRBJ2-1; D uncertain. The CDR3 runs to 12 residues. V was pared by 3 bases and J by 10 bases, with 10 bases between. Looked up from germline, CDR1 is MGHDK and CDR2 is SYGVNS. The chain's CDR3 is CASSELVSEQFF. CDR3 DNA sequence: TGTGCCAGCAGTGAGTTAGTTAGCGAGCAGTTCTTC.

The chain has TRBV19 and TRBJ1-5, with D tentatively TRBD1 (6 bases). From germline, CDR1 is LNHDA and CDR2 SQIVND (reference sequence). The V end lost 5 bases, the J end lost 0 bases, and 8 bases lay between the germline ends. The CDR3 is 14 amino acids. CDR3 bases: TGTGCCAGTAGTGCACAGGGTAGCAATCAGCCCCAGCATTTT. It yields the protein CASSAQGSNQPQHF. The whole variable domain, filled in from reference TRBV19 and TRBJ1-5, reads DGGITQSPKYLFRKEGQNVTLSCEQNLNHDAMYWYRQDPGQGLRLIYYSQIVNDFQKGDIAEGYSVSREKKESFPLTVTSAQKNPTAFYLCASSAQGSNQPQHFGDGTRLSIL.

The J gene is TRBJ2-7, the V gene TRBV19, with D tentatively TRBD1 or TRBD2 (5 bases each). V was cut by 1 base and J by 5 bases, with 27 bases left in between. Per germline, CDR1 LNHDA and CDR2 SQIVND (reference sequence). The CDR3 is 19 residues long. The CDR3 region is CASSIAHPRRDGLGNEQYF. DNA of the CDR3: TGTGCCAGTAGTATAGCCCACCCCCGACGGGACGGCCTTGGGAACGAGCAGTACTTC.

CDR3 bases: TGTGCCGTACACAATCCGGGGGAAGAGCAGTACTTC. Translating it yields CAVHNPGEEQYF. The chain is built from TRBV28 and TRBJ2-7; possibly TRBD2 for D (6 bases). Germline V gene sequence: CDR1 MDHEN, CDR2 SYDVKM. The CDR3 loop spans 12 amino acids. The V and J ends lost 11 bases and 7 bases respectively, with 18 bases between them.

The chain combines TRBV27 with TRBJ2-5; TRBD2 aligns across 8 bases. V was clipped by 5 bases and J by 4 bases; unmatched bases: 15. Germline V gene lookup returns CDR1 MNHEY and CDR2 SMNVEV (reference sequence). CDR3 length: 17 residues. The chain's CDR3 is CASSPLSRSGSGETQYF. For the CDR3, the DNA is TGTGCCAGCAGTCCCCTCTCCCGCAGCGGGAGCGGAGAGACCCAGTACTTC.